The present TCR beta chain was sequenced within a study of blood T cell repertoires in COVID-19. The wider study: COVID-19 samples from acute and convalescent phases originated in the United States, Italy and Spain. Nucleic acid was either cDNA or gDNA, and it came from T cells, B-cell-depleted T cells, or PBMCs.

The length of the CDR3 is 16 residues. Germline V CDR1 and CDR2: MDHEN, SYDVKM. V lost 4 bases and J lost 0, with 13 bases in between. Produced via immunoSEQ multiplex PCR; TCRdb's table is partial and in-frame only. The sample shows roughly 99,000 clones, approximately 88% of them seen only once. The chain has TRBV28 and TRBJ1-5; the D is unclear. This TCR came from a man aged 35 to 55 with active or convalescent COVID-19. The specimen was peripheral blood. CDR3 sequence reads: CASSSFRLHSNQPQHF. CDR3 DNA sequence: TGTGCCAGCAGTTCATTTCGACTGCATAGCAATCAGCCCCAGCATTTT.